The 26 T cell receptor beta chains given below trace back to one sample, sequenced in a study of T cell responses to AZD1222 COVID-19 vaccine. Sequencing used immunoSEQ multiplex PCR; TCRdb keeps in-frame clones, though not all of them. The sample carries some 180,000 clones, 90% to 95% recorded once. This specimen was peripheral blood, taken 28 days after the second dose of the MenACWY control vaccine. The receptors here all came from an adult who received the MenACWY meningococcal vaccine as a control.

The chain recombines TRBV29-1 with TRBJ2-7, with D perhaps matching TRBD2 (6 bases). V was clipped by 7 bases and J by 6 bases, with 13 bases between them. Germline V gene data show CDR1 as SQVTM and CDR2 as ANQGSEA. This CDR3 is 11 amino acids long. The CDR3 is CSGSSGSEQYF. The CDR3, as DNA: TGCAGCGGTTCTTCCGGGAGCGAGCAGTACTTC.

The gene calls are TRBV28 and TRBJ2-4; TRBD2 aligns across 7 bases. V trimming: 6 bases; J trimming: 0 bases; junction bases outside the gene matches: 8. There are 16 residues in the CDR3. CDR1 is MDHEN and CDR2 is SYDVKM in the germline V gene. The DNA for the CDR3 is TGTGCCAGCAGGGGACTACTGAACTTAGCCAAAAACATTCAGTACTTC. Amino acids: CASRGLLNLAKNIQYF.

The chain links TRBV5-1 to TRBJ1-1; tentatively, D is TRBD1 (6 bases). CDR1 and CDR2 (germline): SGHRS, YFSETQ. Trimming took 0 bases from V and 4 from J, leaving 13 bases between them. The CDR3 spans 15 residues. CDR3 sequence: CASSLGTARSTEAFF. For the CDR3, the DNA is TGCGCCAGCAGCTTGGGGACAGCCCGGAGCACTGAAGCTTTCTTT.

The rearrangement joins TRBV13 to TRBJ1-5; possible D gene TRBD1, 6 bases. Germline V gene lookup returns CDR1 PRHDT and CDR2 FYEKMQ (reference sequence). This CDR3 is built from 14 residues. Trimming stripped 8 bases from V and 3 bases from J, with 14 bases between. The CDR3 here is CASGFRGLNQPQHF. CDR3 DNA sequence: TGTGCCAGCGGGTTTCGGGGGCTCAATCAGCCCCAGCATTTT.

J is TRBJ2-7 and V is TRBV28; TRBD1 agrees at 7 bases. The V and J ends lost 2 bases and 3 bases, in that order; junction bases with no gene match: 1. The CDR3 runs to 13 residues. Germline V gives CDR1 MDHEN, CDR2 SYDVKM. The CDR3 DNA reads as TGTGCCAGCAGTTTAGGGACAGTCTACGAGCAGTACTTC. This gives the protein CASSLGTVYEQYF.

The chain is built from TRBV10-3 and TRBJ1-2; tentative D call: TRBD1 (6 bases). The CDR3 is 16 residues long. The germline V gene has CDR1 ENHRY and CDR2 SYGVKD. Trimming left V 6 bases short and J 4 bases short, with 21 bases between. The CDR3 coding sequence is TGTGCCATCAGGAGGGAAGGGGCAGGGGCAGTCTATGGCTACACCTTC. Translated, it gives CAIRREGAGAVYGYTF.

The rearrangement uses TRBV6-5 and TRBJ1-2; possible D gene TRBD1, 5 bases. The CDR3 totals 14 residues. V lost 6 bases and J 2 bases, leaving 13 bases between the germline ends. Germline V gene data show CDR1 as MNHEY and CDR2 as SVGAGI. The CDR3 sequence is CASRRSGQNYGYTF. The CDR3 coding sequence is TGTGCCAGCAGACGGTCGGGGCAAAACTATGGCTACACCTTC.

In regard to this clone: Different DNA sequences within this sample yield the same CDR3. The chain couples TRBV9 to TRBJ2-2, with D perhaps TRBD2 (7 bases). Trimming left V 0 bases short and J 4 bases short, with 10 bases between. From germline, CDR1 is SGDLS and CDR2 YYNGEE. The CDR3 has 15 residues. DNA for the CDR3: TGTGCCAGCAGCGTAGTAGGGGGGGCCACCGGGGAGCTGTTTTTT. Its protein is CASSVVGGATGELFF.

This sequence joins TRBV6-5 and TRBJ1-2, with 7 bases identical to TRBD1. J gave up 2 bases and V 5 bases, and 2 bases lay outside the gene matches. The CDR3 is made up of 13 amino acids. CDR1 is MNHEY, CDR2 SVGAGI, per germline. The CDR3 DNA reads TGTGCCAGCAGTCGGGACAGCAACTATGGCTACACCTTC. This encodes CASSRDSNYGYTF.

This chain links TRBV7-9 with TRBJ1-1; 10 bases align to TRBD1. The germline CDR1 and CDR2 sequences are SEHNR and FQNEAQ (reference sequence). CDR3 length: 14 residues. Trimming cost V 5 bases and J 5 bases; bases outside gene matches: 5. CDR3 nucleotide sequence: TGTGCCAGCAGCCCAGGGACAGGGGTGACTGAAGCTTTCTTT. Encoded protein: CASSPGTGVTEAFF. Together with reference TRBV7-9 and TRBJ1-1, the CDR3 gives the full variable domain: DTGVSQNPRHKITKRGQNVTFRCDPISEHNRLYWYRQTLGQGPEFLTYFQNEAQLEKSRLLSDRFSAERPKGSFSTLEIQRTEQGDSAMYLCASSPGTGVTEAFFGQGTRLTVV.

The gene calls are TRBV6-1 and TRBJ2-5; 9 nucleotides align to TRBD1. This CDR3 is built from 16 residues. Germline V CDR1 and CDR2: MNHNS, SASEGT. After removal of 4 bases from V and 0 bases from J, the junction contained 6 bases not matched to a gene. The CDR3 coding sequence is TGTGCCAGCAGTGGAAGACAGGGGGAATACCAAGAGACCCAGTACTTC. Protein product: CASSGRQGEYQETQYF.

The CDR3 region has the DNA TGTGCCAGCAGTTTATCGACAGGGCGATACTCCTATGGCTACACCTTC. Translating gives CASSLSTGRYSYGYTF. The chain recombines TRBV28 with TRBJ1-2; 7 bases are shared with TRBD1. V was pared by 1 base and J by 4 bases, with 9 bases of the junction left unmatched. This CDR3 contains 16 residues. Germline values: CDR1 MDHEN, CDR2 SYDVKM.

This rearrangement joins TRBV28 to TRBJ1-1; 9 bases are shared with TRBD1. The CDR3 extends over 15 amino acids. After removal of 5 bases from V and 1 base from J, the junction contained 5 bases not matched to a gene. Germline CDR1 MDHEN, CDR2 SYDVKM. The CDR3: CASSTSGQGNTEAFF. Written as DNA, the CDR3 is TGTGCCAGCAGTACATCGGGACAGGGGAACACTGAAGCTTTCTTT. Full variable domain (remainder filled in from reference TRBV28 and TRBJ1-1): DVKVTQSSRYLVKRTGEKVFLECVQDMDHENMFWYRQDPGLGLRLIYFSYDVKMKEKGDIPEGYSVSREKKERFSLILESASTNQTSMYLCASSTSGQGNTEAFFGQGTRLTVV.

V is TRBV7-2 and J is TRBJ2-1; unclear D gene. CDR1 SGHTA and CDR2 FQGNSA come from the germline V gene. This CDR3 has 13 residues. V shed 8 bases and J shed 3 bases, with 11 bases lying between them. CDR3 protein: CASVFGIYNEQFF. Written as DNA, the CDR3 is TGTGCCAGCGTGTTCGGAATCTACAATGAGCAGTTCTTC.

The V and J genes are TRBV19 and TRBJ2-3; TRBD2 matches 12 bases. The CDR3 is 14 amino acids. Trimming took 7 bases from V and 9 from J; bases not matched to a gene: 8. Per germline, CDR1 LNHDA and CDR2 SQIVND (reference sequence). In nucleotides, the CDR3 is TGTGCCAGTACTGGACTAGCGGGAATTGAAACGCAGTATTTT. Translated, it gives CASTGLAGIETQYF.

CDR3 residues: CASSQDRVQYEQYF. In nucleotides, the CDR3 is TGTGCCAGCAGCCAAGACAGGGTGCAATACGAGCAGTACTTC. J is TRBJ2-7 and V is TRBV3-1 (or the pseudogene TRBV3-2), with D possibly matching TRBD1 (5 bases). Germline V CDR1 and CDR2: LGHDT, YNNKEL (reference sequence). This CDR3 is 14 amino acids long. V dropped 0 bases and J dropped 4 bases, with 10 bases sitting between them.

This clone appeared a single time. The chain recombines TRBV29-1 with TRBJ2-1; D is unclear. V was trimmed by 5 bases and J by 10 bases, leaving 9 bases between them. The CDR3 length is 10 residues. Per the germline V gene, CDR1 is SQVTM and CDR2 is ANQGSEA. The chain's CDR3 is CSVNGREQFF. CDR3 DNA: TGCAGCGTTAATGGACGCGAGCAGTTCTTC.

This clone was found once. This rearrangement joins TRBV7-8 to TRBJ2-7; D may be TRBD1 (5 bases). The CDR3 consists of 15 residues. Trimming cost V 1 base and J 2 bases, with 12 bases left between them. CDR1 and CDR2 (germline): SGHVS, FQNEAQ. The CDR3 spells CASSLGGGAAYEQYF. The CDR3 bases are TGTGCCAGCAGCTTAGGAGGTGGGGCGGCCTACGAGCAGTACTTC.

The table lists this clone with a count of one. This chain uses TRBV6-5 with TRBJ1-1; 10 bases line up with TRBD1. The CDR3 runs 15 residues. CDR1 and CDR2 (germline): MNHEY, SVGAGI. The V and J ends lost 6 bases and 1 base, in that order; junction bases with no gene match: 5. The CDR3, as DNA: TGTGCCAGCAGCGTGGACAGGGGGGGGAACACTGAAGCTTTCTTT. It encodes CASSVDRGGNTEAFF.

V and J are TRBV11-2 and TRBJ1-2; perhaps TRBD1 as D (5 bases). The germline gives CDR1 SGHAT, CDR2 FQNNGV. The CDR3 totals 14 residues. Trimming took off 3 bases at V and 1 base at J, with 9 bases between the two ends. The CDR3 sequence is CASSFGTGNYGYTF. The DNA for the CDR3 is TGTGCCAGCAGCTTCGGGACCGGTAACTATGGCTACACCTTC. Full variable domain (rest looked up from reference TRBV11-2 and TRBJ1-2): EAGVAQSPRYKIIEKRQSVAFWCNPISGHATLYWYQQILGQGPKLLIQFQNNGVVDDSQLPKDRFSAERLKGVDSTLKIQPAKLEDSAVYLCASSFGTGNYGYTFGSGTRLTVV.

The chain recombines TRBV30 with TRBJ1-3; no firm D call. Trimming left V 0 bases short and J 1 base short, with 4 bases between. The germline gives CDR1 GTSNPN, CDR2 SVGIG (reference sequence). The CDR3 consists of 13 residues. CDR3: CAWSVVSGNTIYF. CDR3 nucleotides: TGTGCCTGGAGTGTGGTTTCTGGAAACACCATATATTTT.

The genes are TRBV12-5 and TRBJ1-5, with D perhaps TRBD1 (5 bases). The CDR3 is 15 amino acids. Germline V lookup: CDR1 LGHNT, CDR2 FRNRAP. Trimming shortened V by 6 bases and J by 4 bases, and 16 bases separated the two germline ends. CDR3 sequence (DNA): TGTGCTAGTGGCCCTCCGATGGGGGGAAATCAGCCCCAGCATTTT. Translating gives CASGPPMGGNQPQHF.

This clone was seen only once. The chain combines TRBV7-9 with TRBJ1-5; 9 bases map to TRBD1. Germline CDR1 and CDR2: SEHNR and FQNEAQ (reference sequence). Trimming removed 5 bases from V and 7 bases from J; junction bases left unmatched: 12. The CDR3 extends over 16 amino acids. CDR3 sequence: CASSPNDRGRNQPQHF. CDR3 bases: TGTGCCAGCAGCCCCAACGACAGGGGGAGGAACCAGCCCCAGCATTTT. The full variable domain, in which reference TRBV7-9 and TRBJ1-5 provide the parts outside the CDR3, is DTGVSQNPRHKITKRGQNVTFRCDPISEHNRLYWYRQTLGQGPEFLTYFQNEAQLEKSRLLSDRFSAERPKGSFSTLEIQRTEQGDSAMYLCASSPNDRGRNQPQHFGDGTRLSIL.

This chain connects TRBV7-3 to TRBJ1-3; a weak D match, TRBD1 (5 bases). CDR1 SGHTA and CDR2 FQGTGA come from the germline V gene. The CDR3 extends over 16 amino acids. The ends were cut back, 2 bases at V and 0 bases at J, with 11 bases in the middle. CDR3 sequence (DNA): TGTGCCAGCAGCTTATATGGGACGGGCTCTGGAAACACCATATATTTT. It codes for CASSLYGTGSGNTIYF.

The chain carries TRBV30 and TRBJ2-7, with D tentatively TRBD1 (6 bases). CDR1 and CDR2 (germline): GTSNPN, SVGIG (reference sequence). The CDR3 spans 15 residues. The germline V and J ends were trimmed by 2 bases and 4 bases, with 18 bases remaining between them. The CDR3 sequence: CAWSNTRGTTYEQYF. The CDR3 region has the DNA TGTGCCTGGAGTAACACTAGGGGGACAACATACGAGCAGTACTTC.

J is TRBJ2-3 and V is TRBV9, with D uncertain. V was clipped by 2 bases and J by 0 bases, with 10 bases between them. The CDR3 extends over 15 amino acids. Germline CDR1 reads SGDLS; CDR2 reads YYNGEE. The CDR3 protein is CASSVSSASTDTQYF. The CDR3 coding sequence is TGTGCCAGCAGCGTGTCGAGCGCCAGCACAGATACGCAGTATTTT.